The entry that follows covers one T cell receptor (beta chain) sequence. These data originate in a study of blood T cell repertoires in COVID-19. As for the study in general: COVID-19 samples, acute and convalescent, were from the United States, Italy and Spain. From T cells, B-cell-depleted T cells, or PBMCs came the material, which was cDNA or gDNA.

Under the authors' procedure: For nucleated cells, counts were estimated from reference gene primer amplification. Only in-frame clones appear in the TCRdb table, and some are missing; sequencing was by immunoSEQ multiplex PCR. The D gene and trimming were derived from the DNA, and the V and J assignments and clone size from that table. The sample lists roughly 150,000 clones; 88% were seen once. Trimming removed 4 bases from V and 4 bases from J, with 16 bases in between. The CDR3 spans 15 residues. In germline, CDR1 is PRHDT, CDR2 FYEKMQ (reference sequence). The V and J genes are TRBV13 and TRBJ1-1; D is perhaps TRBD1 (5 bases). The source material was peripheral blood. The source is a man aged 50-60 years who had recovered from COVID-19. CDR3 nucleotide sequence: TGTGCCAGCAGCTCCTACGGAGACAGAGTCACTGAAGCTTTCTTT. This translates into CASSSYGDRVTEAFF.